Presented here are 15 T cell receptor beta chains from one specimen sequenced in a study of control samples from healthy donors and cancer patients. This table comes from immunoSEQ multiplex PCR, and its TCRdb copy is limited to in-frame clones, with some not included. The sample shows 150,000 to 200,000 clones, about 91% of them seen only once. The sample was blood. These receptor sequences come from a woman aged 35 to 49 in good health.

The rearrangement joins TRBV21-1 to TRBJ2-3; the table gives TRBD2 as D, unverified against the DNA. TRBV21-1 represents a pseudogene. The CDR3 extends over 17 amino acids. For the CDR3, the DNA is TGTGCCAGCAGCAAAGCAGGGCGGGGGGGCTACACAGATACGCAGTATTTT. Translated: CASSKAGRGGYTDTQYF.

The chain is built from TRBV20-1 and TRBJ1-5; D remains ambiguous. The germline CDR1 and CDR2 sequences are DFQATT and SNEGSKA (reference sequence). With 3 bases removed from V and 2 bases from J, the gap between germline ends came to 14 bases. The CDR3 loop spans 15 amino acids. CDR3 sequence reads: CSASFGGSGNQPQHF. CDR3 nucleotide sequence: TGCAGTGCTAGTTTCGGAGGTAGTGGCAATCAGCCCCAGCATTTT.

J is TRBJ1-3 and V is TRBV3-1 (or the pseudogene TRBV3-2); D not resolved. Looked up from germline, CDR1 is LGHDT and CDR2 is YNNKEL (reference sequence). Trimming took 1 base from V and 4 from J, leaving 11 bases between them. The CDR3 runs 15 residues. This chain's CDR3 is CASSQGTGYGNTIYF. In DNA form, the CDR3 reads TGTGCCAGCAGCCAAGGGACTGGGTACGGAAACACCATATATTTT.

The V gene is TRBV7-6, the J gene TRBJ2-7; D is possibly TRBD1 or TRBD2 (5 bases each). The germline V gene has CDR1 SGHVS and CDR2 FNYEAQ. With 8 bases removed from V and 4 bases from J, the gap between germline ends came to 15 bases. CDR3 length: 13 residues. For the CDR3, the DNA is TGTGCCAGCGCCCTGGGGGTATTGTACGAGCAGTACTTC. Its protein is CASALGVLYEQYF.

J is TRBJ2-1 and V is TRBV6-5, with D perhaps given as TRBD1 or TRBD2 (5 bases each). V lost 0 bases to trimming and J lost 14 bases, with 14 bases between them. The length of the CDR3 is 13 residues. CDR1 is MNHEY and CDR2 is SVGAGI in the germline V gene. CDR3 DNA: TGTGCCAGCAGTTACTCGGGGCGAGGGATGGAGTTCTTC. This gives the protein CASSYSGRGMEFF.

This clone has a single count. The rearrangement uses TRBV24-1 and TRBJ1-1; possibly TRBD1 for D (6 bases). CDR3 length: 15 residues. Trimming shortened V by 5 bases and J by 8 bases, and 20 bases separated the two germline ends. Per the germline V gene, CDR1 is KGHDR and CDR2 is SFDVKD. This CDR3 reads CATSGSQGIWDEAFF. CDR3 sequence (DNA): TGTGCCACCAGTGGATCTCAGGGGATTTGGGACGAAGCTTTCTTT.

As for this clone: The sample contains more than one DNA sequence encoding this CDR3. This chain joins TRBV11-2 and TRBJ2-1; TRBD2 aligns across 10 bases. The CDR3 is 14 amino acids. With 5 bases clipped from V and 4 bases from J, the junction kept 2 bases outside the gene matches. CDR1 is SGHAT and CDR2 is FQNNGV in the germline V gene. The DNA for the CDR3 is TGTGCCAGCAGCCTAGCGGGGGTATACAATGAGCAGTTCTTC. It is translated as CASSLAGVYNEQFF.

J is TRBJ2-5 and V is TRBV7-6; 8 bases map to TRBD1. The germline CDR1 and CDR2 sequences are SGHVS and FNYEAQ. V trimming: 4 bases; J trimming: 5 bases; junction bases outside the gene matches: 9. CDR3 length: 15 amino acids. In DNA form, the CDR3 reads TGTGCCAGCAGCTCATCGCCTGACAGGGGTGAGACCCAGTACTTC. Its protein product is CASSSSPDRGETQYF.

The chain combines TRBV2 with TRBJ2-2; 12 bases align to TRBD2. Germline V gene data show CDR1 as SNHLY and CDR2 as FYNNEI. J lost 7 bases, V lost 7 bases, and 10 bases had no gene match. The CDR3 totals 16 residues. CDR3 bases: TGTGCCAGCACCTTTCTAGCGGGGGGGCAAGGCGGGGAGCTGTTTTTT. Translated, it gives CASTFLAGGQGGELFF.

The chain employs TRBV9 and TRBJ1-2; D unresolved. Trimming left V 3 bases short and J 4 bases short, with 4 bases between. The germline CDR1 and CDR2 sequences are SGDLS and YYNGEE. The CDR3 has 11 residues. For the CDR3, the DNA is TGTGCCAGCAGCGGGGTCTATGGCTACACCTTC. Its protein product is CASSGVYGYTF.

The V and J genes are TRBV5-1 and TRBJ2-3; maybe TRBD2 (5 bases). Germline V CDR1 and CDR2: SGHRS, YFSETQ. The CDR3 covers 14 residues. V lost 6 bases and J lost 2, with 13 bases in between. CDR3 loop: CASIGGLATDTQYF. The CDR3 bases are TGCGCCAGCATCGGCGGGTTAGCCACAGATACGCAGTATTTT.

V gene TRBV10-2 combines with J gene TRBJ1-5, with D unclear. Germline CDR1 WSHSY, CDR2 SAAADI. There are 12 residues in the CDR3. Trimming removed 6 bases from V and 2 bases from J, with 5 bases in between. The CDR3 here is CASRDGNQPQHF. In nucleotides, the CDR3 is TGCGCCAGCAGGGACGGCAATCAGCCCCAGCATTTT.

This chain uses TRBV7-3 with TRBJ2-3, with TRBD2 matching 8 bases. Germline V gene data show CDR1 as SGHTA and CDR2 as FQGTGA. The J segment lost 6 bases and the V segment lost 2 bases, leaving 7 bases of the junction unmatched. This CDR3 has 15 amino acids. The CDR3 coding sequence is TGTGCCAGCAGCTTATCGGCGGGGGGCGCGGATACGCAGTATTTT. This translates into CASSLSAGGADTQYF.

The chain is built from TRBV6-5 and TRBJ2-2; 8 bases are a match to TRBD2. The CDR3 sequence is 15 residues long. Trimming took 7 bases from V and 4 from J; bases not matched to a gene: 8. CDR1 is MNHEY, CDR2 SVGAGI, per germline. The CDR3 is CASIPTSVSTGELFF. The CDR3 nucleotides are TGTGCCAGCATTCCGACTAGCGTCAGCACCGGGGAGCTGTTTTTT.

The chain combines TRBV14 with TRBJ2-1; D is unresolved. This CDR3 spans 13 amino acids. Germline assignment: CDR1 SGHDN and CDR2 FVKESK. The ends were cut back, 2 bases at V and 15 bases at J, with 17 bases in the middle. This chain's CDR3 is CASSQSSQRPSFF. As DNA, the CDR3 is TGTGCCAGCAGCCAAAGTTCGCAGAGACCGTCGTTCTTC.